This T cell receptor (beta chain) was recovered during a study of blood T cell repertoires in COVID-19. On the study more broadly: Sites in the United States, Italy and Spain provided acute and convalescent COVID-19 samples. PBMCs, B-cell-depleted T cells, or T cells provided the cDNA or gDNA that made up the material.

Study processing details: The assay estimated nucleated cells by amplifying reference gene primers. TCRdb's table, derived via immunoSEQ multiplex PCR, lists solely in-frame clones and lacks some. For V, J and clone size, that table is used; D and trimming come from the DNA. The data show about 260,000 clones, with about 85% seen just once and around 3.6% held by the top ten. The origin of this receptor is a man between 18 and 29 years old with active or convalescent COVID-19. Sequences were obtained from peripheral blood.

The CDR3 protein is CASSQAQGAVEQYF. Here the CDR3 DNA reads TGCGCCAGCAGCCAAGCACAGGGGGCCGTCGAGCAGTACTTC. This chain links TRBV4-1 with TRBJ2-7, with 9 bases lining up with TRBD1. The J segment lost 6 bases and the V segment lost 1 base, leaving 4 bases of the junction unmatched. There are 14 residues in the CDR3. Germline loops: CDR1 MGHRA, CDR2 YSYEKL.